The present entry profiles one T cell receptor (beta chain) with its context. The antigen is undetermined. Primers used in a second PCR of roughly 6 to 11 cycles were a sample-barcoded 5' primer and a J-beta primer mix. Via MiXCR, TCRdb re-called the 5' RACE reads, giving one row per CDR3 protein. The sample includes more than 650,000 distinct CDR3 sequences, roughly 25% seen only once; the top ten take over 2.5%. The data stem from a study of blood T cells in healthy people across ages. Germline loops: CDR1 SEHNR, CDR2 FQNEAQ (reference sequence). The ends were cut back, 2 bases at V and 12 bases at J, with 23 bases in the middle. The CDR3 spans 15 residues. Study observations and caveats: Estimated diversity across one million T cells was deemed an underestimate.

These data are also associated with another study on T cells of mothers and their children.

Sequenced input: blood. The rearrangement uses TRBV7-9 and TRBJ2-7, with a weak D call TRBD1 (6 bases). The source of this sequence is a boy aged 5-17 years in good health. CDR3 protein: CASSLFGGDTGHRYF. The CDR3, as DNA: TGTGCCAGCAGCTTATTTGGTGGGGACACGGGCCATCGGTACTTC. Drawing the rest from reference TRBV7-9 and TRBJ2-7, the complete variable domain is DTGVSQNPRHKITKRGQNVTFRCDPISEHNRLYWYRQTLGQGPEFLTYFQNEAQLEKSRLLSDRFSAERPKGSFSTLEIQRTEQGDSAMYLCASSLFGGDTGHRYFGPGTRLTVT.